The 19 T cell receptor beta chains below come from one sample, sequenced in a study of blood T cells in healthy people across ages. Using a J-beta primer mix together with a sample-barcoded 5' primer, a second PCR was run for about 7 to 12 cycles. TCRdb passed the 5' RACE reads through MiXCR, listing each CDR3 protein once. The repertoire holds about 780,000 distinct CDR3 sequences, 35% to 50% seen once, with roughly 20% in the top ten. Sequencing used blood. These TCRs come from a man of 80 years or more in good health.

The chain is built from TRBV20-1 and TRBJ2-4, with 9 bases lining up with TRBD1. The J segment lost 0 bases and the V segment lost 6 bases, leaving 6 bases of the junction unmatched. The length of the CDR3 is 15 residues. From germline, CDR1 is DFQATT and CDR2 SNEGSKA (reference sequence). CDR3 bases: TGCAGTGCCCTGGACAGGGGACTAGCCAAAAACATTCAGTACTTC. It translates to CSALDRGLAKNIQYF.

This chain uses TRBV12-3 or TRBV12-4 with TRBJ2-1, with TRBD2 identical over 10 bases. Unmatched junction bases numbered 5, after V lost 4 bases and J lost 5 bases. The length of the CDR3 is 15 residues. The CDR3 DNA sequence: TGTGCCAGCAGTTCAACTAGCGGGACTGACAATGAGCAGTTCTTC. Protein product: CASSSTSGTDNEQFF.

In this sample, this clonotype turned up a few times. This chain links TRBV5-6 with TRBJ2-5, with 7 bases lining up with TRBD1. The germline CDR1 and CDR2 sequences are SGHDT and YYEEEE. The CDR3 sequence is 14 residues long. Losses at the gene ends were 3 bases for V and 1 base for J; bases not matched to a gene: 3. The CDR3 reads CASSYRTGQETQYF. The DNA of the CDR3 is TGTGCCAGCAGCTATCGGACAGGCCAAGAGACCCAGTACTTC.

A remark on this clonotype: A read error may account for a junction end that differs from germline. The chain recombines TRBV6-2 or TRBV6-3 with TRBJ2-7; tentative D call: TRBD2 (5 bases). This CDR3 has 16 amino acids. The germline gives CDR1 MNHEY, CDR2 SVGEGT. The CDR3 DNA reads as TGTGCCCGCAGTTACGCAGGTACGGACTCCTGGGCCGAGCAGTACTTC. Translating gives CARSYAGTDSWAEQYF.

The sample holds many counts of this clonotype. The chain employs TRBV7-2 and TRBJ2-1; 10 bases match TRBD2. V shed 0 bases and J 7 bases; nucleotides not matched to a gene: 3. The CDR3 extends over 15 amino acids. The germline CDR1 and CDR2 sequences are SGHTA and FQGNSA. The DNA for the CDR3 is TGTGCCAGCAGCTTAGCTGCTAGCGGGAGAAATGAGCAGTTCTTC. Protein: CASSLAASGRNEQFF.

The J gene is TRBJ2-7, the V gene TRBV25-1; D unresolved. CDR3 length equals 14 residues. The germline V gene has CDR1 MGHDK and CDR2 SYGVNS. Trimming removed 6 bases at V and 0 bases at J, with 12 bases between. CDR3 DNA sequence: TGTGCCAGCAGCGATACTACCTACTCCTACGAGCAGTACTTC. Protein product: CASSDTTYSYEQYF.

J is TRBJ2-5 and V is TRBV11-1; TRBD2 aligns across 8 bases. J lost 11 bases, V lost 6 bases, and 23 bases had no gene match. The CDR3 covers 17 residues. Germline V lookup: CDR1 SGHAT, CDR2 FQDESV (reference sequence). The CDR3 loop is CASSPGSIASGLNEQYF. CDR3 in DNA: TGTGCCAGCAGTCCAGGGTCGATCGCTAGCGGGCTCAATGAGCAGTACTTC.

Points on this clonotype: This may come from a read error, since a much larger clone is one base off. V gene TRBV29-1 combines with J gene TRBJ2-5, with a possible D match to TRBD2 (5 bases). Trimming pared 0 bases from V and 5 bases from J, leaving 13 bases between. The germline CDR1 and CDR2 sequences are SQVTM and ANQGSEA. The CDR3 covers 14 residues. CDR3 protein: CSVEDDGVWETQYF. DNA of the CDR3: TGCAGCGTTGAAGATGACGGGGTCTGGGAGACCCAGTACTTC.

This clonotype was observed a handful of times. The chain has TRBV7-2 and TRBJ2-6, with D tentatively TRBD1 (6 bases). CDR3 length: 19 amino acids. Germline V gene data show CDR1 as SGHTA and CDR2 as FQGNSA. V was cut by 0 bases and J by 0 bases, with 15 bases left in between. CDR3 loop: CASSLAGHPLYSGANVLTF. CDR3 DNA sequence: TGTGCCAGCAGCTTAGCGGGACATCCGTTATACTCTGGGGCCAACGTCCTGACTTTC.

This clonotype was recorded a few times. The CDR3 protein is CASSQDLSYGYTF. The CDR3 DNA reads TGTGCCAGCAGCCAAGATCTCAGCTATGGCTACACCTTC. This sequence joins TRBV14 and TRBJ1-2; D is unresolved. The CDR3 consists of 13 residues. Germline V gene sequence: CDR1 SGHDN, CDR2 FVKESK. Trimming took 0 bases from V and 4 from J, leaving 6 bases between them.

This clonotype was detected once. J is TRBJ2-7 and V is TRBV3-1; D uncertain. The V gene's germline CDR1 is LGHDT and CDR2 YNNKEL (reference sequence). The CDR3 is made up of 17 amino acids. V gave up 0 bases and J gave up 7 bases, with 22 bases separating them. This chain's CDR3 is CASSQDVWRTSSNEQYF. CDR3 DNA: TGTGCCAGCAGCCAAGACGTCTGGCGGACCTCATCCAATGAGCAGTACTTC.

This rearrangement joins TRBV5-1 to TRBJ2-7; a weak D match, TRBD2 (6 bases). Trimming pared 1 base from V and 4 bases from J, leaving 12 bases between. This CDR3 has 14 residues. Germline lookup yields CDR1 SGHRS and CDR2 YFSETQ. CDR3 amino acids: CASSLSGDWYEQYF. The CDR3 DNA is TGCGCCAGCAGCTTGAGTGGGGACTGGTACGAGCAGTACTTC. The full variable domain, with the rest looked up from reference TRBV5-1 and TRBJ2-7, is KAGVTQTPRYLIKTRGQQVTLSCSPISGHRSVSWYQQTPGQGLQFLFEYFSETQRNKGNFPGRFSGRQFSNSRSEMNVSTLELGDSALYLCASSLSGDWYEQYFGPGTRLTVT.

The rearrangement uses TRBV29-1 and TRBJ2-7, with D unresolved. Germline-derived CDR1 and CDR2 are SQVTM and ANQGSEA. The V gene lost 0 bases and the J gene lost 4 bases, with 7 bases spanning the gap. The CDR3 runs 12 residues. The CDR3 here is CSVEDGAYEQYF. The CDR3 nucleotides are TGCAGCGTTGAAGACGGTGCGTACGAGCAGTACTTC.

CDR3 in DNA: TGCAGCGTGGGGGGCAGACAGGGACAGTCCTACGAGCAGTACTTC. Protein product: CSVGGRQGQSYEQYF. The gene calls are TRBV29-1 and TRBJ2-5, with a weak D call TRBD1 (7 bases). The J call may be in error: the DNA end matches TRBJ2-7 better. The length of the CDR3 is 15 residues. Germline CDR1 is SQVTM and CDR2 is ANQGSEA.

This clonotype was recorded a few times. The V gene is TRBV27, the J gene TRBJ2-1; TRBD1 might be the D (6 bases). V was cut by 6 bases and J by 4 bases, with 19 bases left in between. CDR1 is MNHEY, CDR2 SMNVEV, per germline (reference sequence). The CDR3 loop spans 16 amino acids. This CDR3 is CASSRDTSPSYNEQFF. DNA for the CDR3: TGTGCCAGCAGCCGGGACACCTCACCGTCTTACAATGAGCAGTTCTTC.

The chain carries TRBV20-1 and TRBJ2-1; TRBD2 matches 15 bases. The better agreement between TRBJ2-7 and the DNA end casts doubt on the J call. This CDR3 spans 15 amino acids. CDR1 and CDR2 from the germline V gene are DFQATT and SNEGSKA (reference sequence). This CDR3 is CSALGLAGGYNEQYF. The CDR3 nucleotides read TGCAGTGCCCTGGGACTAGCGGGAGGCTACAATGAGCAGTACTTC.

The J gene is TRBJ1-5, the V gene TRBV14; D unclear. This CDR3 comprises 13 residues. V was cut by 0 bases and J by 6 bases, with 6 bases left in between. Germline V gene data show CDR1 as SGHDN and CDR2 as FVKESK. CDR3 in DNA: TGTGCCAGCAGCCAAGACGGGAGTCAGCCCCAGCATTTT. Protein sequence: CASSQDGSQPQHF.

This chain uses TRBV4-2 with TRBJ1-4; D remains unclear. Germline CDR1 reads LGHNA; CDR2 reads YNFKEQ. The CDR3 sequence is 15 residues long. Trimming took off 3 bases at V and 6 bases at J, with 14 bases between the two ends. The CDR3 sequence: CASSQGIFEDEKLFF. The CDR3 bases are TGTGCCAGCAGCCAGGGGATTTTCGAAGATGAAAAACTGTTTTTT.

This clonotype came up many times. The rearrangement joins TRBV24-1 to TRBJ2-1; 9 nucleotides match TRBD2. V lost 4 bases and J lost 7; bases outside the gene matches: 7. This CDR3 has 15 amino acids. Germline CDR1 is KGHDR and CDR2 is SFDVKD. CDR3 residues: CATSETLAGQNEQFF. The CDR3 region has the DNA TGTGCCACCAGTGAGACTCTAGCGGGACAAAATGAGCAGTTCTTC.